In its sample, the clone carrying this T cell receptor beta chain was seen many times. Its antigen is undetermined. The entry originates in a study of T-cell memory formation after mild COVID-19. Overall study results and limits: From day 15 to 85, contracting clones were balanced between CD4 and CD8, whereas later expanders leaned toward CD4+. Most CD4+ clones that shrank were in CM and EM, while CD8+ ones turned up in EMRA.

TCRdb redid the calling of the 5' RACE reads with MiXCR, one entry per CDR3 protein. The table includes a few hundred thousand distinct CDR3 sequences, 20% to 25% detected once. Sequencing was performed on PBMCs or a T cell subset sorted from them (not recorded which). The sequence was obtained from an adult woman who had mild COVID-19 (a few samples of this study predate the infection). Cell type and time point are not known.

The CDR3 nucleotides read TGTGCCAGCAGACGGGAGGTGAGGAATACGCAGTATTTT. Translating it yields CASRREVRNTQYF. The rearrangement links TRBV12-3 or TRBV12-4 to TRBJ2-3; 7 bases are shared with TRBD2. The V gene end was trimmed by 6 bases and the J gene end by 7 bases; junction bases not matched to a gene: 7. CDR3 length equals 13 residues.